One and the same sample provided the 22 T cell receptor beta chains below, sequenced in a study of T cells in Graves' hyperthyroidism and ophthalmopathy. RNA transcripts yielded amplified TCR beta CDR3 regions. A first-round RT-PCR of the TCR CDR3 used the HTBI primer set. MiXCR, run by TCRdb on the multiplex PCR reads, gives a single entry per CDR3 protein. The table shows around 50,000 distinct CDR3 sequences, with approximately 48% occurring only once. Sequencing input: blood. The receptors here all came from a woman between 45 and 60 years old with Graves' ophthalmopathy.

This clonotype was recorded many times. The chain employs TRBV20-1 and TRBJ2-1; 10 bases match TRBD2. This CDR3 region has 15 residues. Trimming removed 6 bases from V and 1 base from J; junction bases left unmatched: 6. In germline, CDR1 is DFQATT, CDR2 SNEGSKA (reference sequence). CDR3 loop: CSAASGGRSYNEQFF. CDR3 DNA: TGCAGTGCCGCTAGCGGGGGAAGGTCCTACAATGAGCAGTTCTTC.

The rearrangement joins TRBV7-2 to TRBJ2-7; D may be TRBD2 (8 bases). V was cut by 1 base and J by 9 bases, with 16 bases left in between. Germline CDR1 SGHTA, CDR2 FQGNSA. CDR3 length equals 14 residues. CDR3 DNA: TGTGCCAGCAGCTTAGGGACTAGCAGGGGGGGGCAGTACTTC. Protein sequence: CASSLGTSRGGQYF.

This clonotype was seen at least ten times. V gene TRBV20-1 combines with J gene TRBJ2-3; a possible D gene is TRBD2 (5 bases). Gene TRBJ2-7 matches the end of the DNA better, so the J call may be wrong. There are 13 residues in the CDR3. Germline CDR1 is DFQATT and CDR2 is SNEGSKA (reference sequence). The CDR3 coding sequence is TGCAGTGCTACCCAGCGGTTGGCGTACGAGCAGTACTTC. It encodes CSATQRLAYEQYF.

The CDR3 nucleotides read TGTGCCAGCAGGGGACTAGCGGCCAGCTACGAGCAGTACTTC. Protein sequence: CASRGLAASYEQYF. The rearrangement links TRBV2 to TRBJ2-7; the match to TRBD2 covers 11 bases. The germline gives CDR1 SNHLY, CDR2 FYNNEI. The ends lost 6 bases at V and 3 bases at J; junction bases unmatched: 4. The CDR3 is made up of 14 amino acids.

The rearrangement uses TRBV7-2 and TRBJ2-7; TRBD2 matches 12 bases. Unmatched junction bases numbered 3, after V lost 6 bases and J lost 6 bases. CDR3 size: 13 residues. Per the germline V gene, CDR1 is SGHTA and CDR2 is FQGNSA. As DNA, the CDR3 is TGTGCCAGCAGACTGACTAGCGGGAGCGAGCAGTACTTC. Translated, it gives CASRLTSGSEQYF.

V is TRBV2 and J is TRBJ2-1, with TRBD2 matching over 7 bases. V lost 4 bases, J lost 6 bases, and 3 bases stayed unmatched. The CDR3 sequence is 13 residues long. The germline CDR1 and CDR2 sequences are SNHLY and FYNNEI. The CDR3 loop reads CASSGGGGNEQFF. The CDR3 nucleotides read TGTGCCAGCAGTGGGGGGGGAGGCAATGAGCAGTTCTTC.

This clonotype came up once. V and J are TRBV7-9 and TRBJ2-5; 12 bases match TRBD2. The germline CDR1 and CDR2 sequences are SEHNR and FQNEAQ (reference sequence). V lost 2 bases, J lost 5 bases, and 0 bases stayed unmatched. This CDR3 spans 14 amino acids. DNA of the CDR3: TGTGCCAGCAGCTTACTAGCGGGAGGGGAGACCCAGTACTTC. It codes for CASSLLAGGETQYF.

This clonotype has a count of ten or more. The chain is built from TRBV19 and TRBJ1-5, with D perhaps TRBD1 (5 bases). The germline gives CDR1 LNHDA, CDR2 SQIVND (reference sequence). The ends were cut back, 7 bases at V and 7 bases at J, with 17 bases in the middle. The CDR3 contains 14 residues. This CDR3 reads CASTEERGPQPQHF. The CDR3 nucleotides read TGTGCCAGTACCGAGGAGAGGGGTCCACAGCCCCAGCATTTT.

A remark on this clonotype: At one end, the junction sequence differs from germline, possibly due to a read error. This chain joins TRBV19 and TRBJ1-2, with a weak D call TRBD1 (6 bases). Germline CDR1 LNHDA, CDR2 SQIVND (reference sequence). There are 15 residues in the CDR3. This CDR3 is CAGSIDATGNYGYTF. The CDR3 region has the DNA TGTGCCGGTAGTATAGATGCGACAGGAAACTATGGCTACACCTTC.

This clonotype was recorded at least ten times. The chain joins TRBV5-1 to TRBJ2-2, with D perhaps TRBD1 or TRBD2 (6 bases each). The germline CDR1 and CDR2 sequences are SGHRS and YFSETQ. V was shortened by 4 bases and J by 0 bases, with 10 bases between the two germline ends. CDR3 length: 15 amino acids. In DNA form, the CDR3 reads TGCGCCAGCAGCCCCGGGGGCGCGAACACCGGGGAGCTGTTTTTT. Its protein product is CASSPGGANTGELFF. The full variable domain, rest sourced from reference TRBV5-1 and TRBJ2-2, is KAGVTQTPRYLIKTRGQQVTLSCSPISGHRSVSWYQQTPGQGLQFLFEYFSETQRNKGNFPGRFSGRQFSNSRSEMNVSTLELGDSALYLCASSPGGANTGELFFGEGSRLTVL.

This clonotype was seen a handful of times. The chain joins TRBV27 to TRBJ2-7; D could derive from TRBD1 or TRBD2 (7 bases each). The CDR3 contains 17 residues. Germline V gene sequence: CDR1 MNHEY, CDR2 SMNVEV (reference sequence). The ends were cut back, 2 bases at V and 7 bases at J, with 24 bases in the middle. The CDR3 nucleotides are TGTGCCAGCAGTTTAGTAGCAGGGGGAGGGAGTGTCCAGGAGCAGTACTTC. This gives the protein CASSLVAGGGSVQEQYF.

There are many counts of this clonotype. The chain is built from TRBV7-2 and TRBJ2-3, with 7 nucleotides matching TRBD2. Germline V gene sequence: CDR1 SGHTA, CDR2 FQGNSA. V dropped 11 bases and J dropped 2; count of bases not matched to a gene: 10. CDR3 length: 14 amino acids. This chain's CDR3 is CASVRDYLTDTQYF. The CDR3 bases are TGTGCCTCCGTCCGGGACTACCTCACAGATACGCAGTATTTT.

V gene TRBV3-1 combines with J gene TRBJ1-5, with a possible D match to TRBD1 (5 bases). The CDR3 loop spans 15 amino acids. Germline V gene lookup returns CDR1 LGHDT and CDR2 YNNKEL (reference sequence). V gave up 1 base and J gave up 1 base, with 8 bases separating them. CDR3 coding DNA: TGTGCCAGCAGCCAAGCCCCAGGGAGCAATCAGCCCCAGCATTTT. It translates to CASSQAPGSNQPQHF.

This clonotype showed up many times. V gene TRBV5-6 combines with J gene TRBJ1-4, with a tentative D call TRBD1 (6 bases). The CDR3 is 15 amino acids. Per germline, CDR1 SGHDT and CDR2 YYEEEE. Trimming left V 0 bases short and J 7 bases short, with 13 bases between. The CDR3 DNA reads as TGTGCCAGCAGCTTGGGGGACATCCTGTCTGAAAAACTGTTTTTT. It is translated as CASSLGDILSEKLFF.

Note on this clonotype: A read error may account for a junction end that differs from germline. The V call is TRBV2, the J call TRBJ1-5; 8 bases match TRBD1. CDR1 and CDR2 from the germline V gene are SNHLY and FYNNEI. The CDR3 extends over 18 amino acids. This CDR3 is CASREGQGQDFSNQPQHF. In DNA form, the CDR3 reads TGTGCCAGCAGAGAAGGACAGGGACAGGATTTCTCCAATCAGCCCCAGCACTTT.

This clonotype was detected ten times or more. The rearrangement links TRBV6-5 to TRBJ1-3, with 8 bases that match TRBD1. The CDR3 totals 16 residues. With 7 bases clipped from V and 4 bases from J, the junction kept 12 bases outside the gene matches. From germline, CDR1 is MNHEY and CDR2 SVGAGI. The CDR3 DNA reads as TGTGCCAGCAACTCTAAGCAGGGGGCAAGAGGAAACACCATATATTTT. It codes for CASNSKQGARGNTIYF.

The V and J genes are TRBV2 and TRBJ2-5; 7 nucleotides agree with TRBD2. V was clipped by 6 bases and J by 5 bases; unmatched bases: 15. Germline V CDR1 and CDR2: SNHLY, FYNNEI. CDR3 length: 16 amino acids. CDR3 loop: CASRGAVDVGGETQYF. CDR3 bases: TGTGCCAGCAGAGGGGCCGTGGATGTGGGGGGGGAGACCCAGTACTTC.

This sequence joins TRBV20-1 and TRBJ2-1, with 7 bases fitting TRBD2. After removal of 4 bases from V and 8 bases from J, the junction contained 14 bases not matched to a gene. The germline V gene encodes CDR1 DFQATT and CDR2 SNEGSKA (reference sequence). This CDR3 spans 15 amino acids. The CDR3 nucleotides read TGCAGTGCTACGTCCTTAGCGGGCACGGACGATGAGCAGTTCTTC. Protein: CSATSLAGTDDEQFF.

This chain uses TRBV7-9 with TRBJ2-5, with 7 bases aligning to TRBD1. Germline CDR1 and CDR2: SEHNR and FQNEAQ (reference sequence). J gave up 4 bases and V 5 bases, and 13 bases lay outside the gene matches. The CDR3 extends over 16 amino acids. CDR3 region: CASSTDRSADRETQYF. CDR3 DNA sequence: TGTGCCAGCAGCACGGACAGGTCGGCGGATCGAGAGACCCAGTACTTC.

This chain links TRBV5-1 with TRBJ2-1; tentative D call: TRBD1 (6 bases). CDR1 and CDR2 from the germline V gene are SGHRS and YFSETQ. This CDR3 comprises 16 residues. Between the trimmed V and J ends, which lost 0 bases and 0 bases, there was a span of 10 bases. The DNA for the CDR3 is TGCGCCAGCAGCTTGGGGCAGGGGAGCTCCTACAATGAGCAGTTCTTC. Its protein is CASSLGQGSSYNEQFF.

With regard to this clonotype: A much larger clonotype is one base distant, so this may be a read error. This rearrangement joins TRBV6-1 to TRBJ1-3; D ambiguous. The germline CDR1 and CDR2 sequences are MNHNS and SASEGT. V was pared by 4 bases and J by 0 bases, with 13 bases between. There are 16 residues in the CDR3. DNA of the CDR3: TGTGCCAGCAGTGCCCTCGGCCCGACCTCTGGAAACACCATATATTTT. The encoded protein is CASSALGPTSGNTIYF.

The V gene is TRBV4-1, the J gene TRBJ2-2; 9 positions agree with TRBD2. Germline CDR1 reads MGHRA; CDR2 reads YSYEKL. The CDR3 extends over 15 amino acids. The V segment lost 4 bases and the J segment 7 bases; nucleotides outside the gene matches: 7. CDR3 sequence (DNA): TGCGCCAGCAGCCCTAGCGGGGCTTCGGGCGGGGAGCTGTTTTTT. Amino acid sequence: CASSPSGASGGELFF.